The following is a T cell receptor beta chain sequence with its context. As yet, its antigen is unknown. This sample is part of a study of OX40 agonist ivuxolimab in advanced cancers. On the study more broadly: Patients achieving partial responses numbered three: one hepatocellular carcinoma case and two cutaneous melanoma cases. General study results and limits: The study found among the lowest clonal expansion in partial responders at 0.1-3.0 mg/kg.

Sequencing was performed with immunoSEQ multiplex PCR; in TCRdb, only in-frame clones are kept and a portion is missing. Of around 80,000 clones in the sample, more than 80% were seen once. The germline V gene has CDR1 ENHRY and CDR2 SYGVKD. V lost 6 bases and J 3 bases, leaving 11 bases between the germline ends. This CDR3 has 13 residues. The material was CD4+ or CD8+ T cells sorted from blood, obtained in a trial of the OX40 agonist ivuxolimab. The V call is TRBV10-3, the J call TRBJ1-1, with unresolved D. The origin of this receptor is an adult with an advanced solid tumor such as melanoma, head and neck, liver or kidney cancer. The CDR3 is CAIRPVEDTEAFF. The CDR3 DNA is TGTGCCATCAGGCCTGTCGAGGACACTGAAGCTTTCTTT.